Following are 8 T cell receptor beta chains from one sample sequenced in a study of CD8 T cells in ankylosing spondylitis. TCRdb used MiXCR to reprocess the 5' RACE reads, holding one entry per CDR3 protein. This sample has 220,000 or so distinct CDR3 sequences; roughly a tenth occur once, and the top ten carry 21%. The source material was blood, either unsorted or a sorted T cell fraction (not recorded which). The receptors stem from a male donor with ankylosing spondylitis or in good health (not recorded which).

The table lists this clonotype with many counts. The chain has TRBV7-2 and TRBJ2-7; TRBD1 matches at 9 bases. The CDR3 extends over 14 amino acids. In germline, CDR1 is SGHTA, CDR2 FQGNSA. J gave up 4 bases and V 5 bases, and 6 bases lay outside the gene matches. CDR3 sequence: CASSLTGGLYEQYF. The CDR3 DNA follows: TGTGCCAGCAGCCTAACAGGGGGCCTATACGAGCAGTACTTC.

This clonotype was counted between two and nine times. Here the CDR3 reads CSASSQGANEQYF. DNA for the CDR3: TGCAGTGCTAGTAGTCAGGGGGCCAACGAGCAGTACTTC. This chain uses TRBV20-1 with TRBJ2-7; TRBD1 agrees at 8 bases. Germline V gene sequence: CDR1 DFQATT, CDR2 SNEGSKA (reference sequence). CDR3 length: 13 residues. J gave up 5 bases and V 3 bases, and 6 bases lay outside the gene matches.

This chain connects TRBV19 to TRBJ1-1, with 8 bases identical to TRBD1. Germline trimming cut 1 base from V and 0 bases from J; bases unmatched to any gene: 1. Germline CDR1 LNHDA, CDR2 SQIVND (reference sequence). This CDR3 has 15 residues. CDR3 amino acids: CASSIGQGLNTEAFF. CDR3 DNA sequence: TGTGCCAGTAGTATAGGACAGGGGCTGAACACTGAAGCTTTCTTT.

The chain couples TRBV6-1 to TRBJ2-7; D may correspond to TRBD1 or TRBD2 (5 bases each). The CDR3 has 17 residues. V gave up 6 bases and J gave up 0 bases, with 21 bases separating them. CDR1 and CDR2 from the germline V gene are MNHNS and SASEGT. In DNA form, the CDR3 reads TGTGCCAGCAGCATAACTAGGGACGTTTCGAGCTCCTACGAGCAGTACTTC. This translates into CASSITRDVSSSYEQYF.

This clonotype was recorded many times. The genes are TRBV15 and TRBJ2-7; TRBD1 is a possible D gene (5 bases). Between the trimmed V and J ends, which lost 0 bases and 0 bases, there was a span of 9 bases. This CDR3 has 15 amino acids. Germline CDR1 LNHNV, CDR2 YYDKDF (reference sequence). CDR3 amino acids: CATSRDTQGSYEQYF. For the CDR3, the DNA is TGTGCCACCAGCAGAGATACCCAGGGCTCCTACGAGCAGTACTTC.

A few counts support this clonotype. V is TRBV19 and J is TRBJ1-6; 7 bases align to TRBD1. The V segment lost 5 bases and the J segment 3 bases; nucleotides outside the gene matches: 4. The CDR3 spans 15 residues. CDR1 is LNHDA and CDR2 is SQIVND in the germline V gene (reference sequence). The CDR3: CASSSQGVYNSPLHF. CDR3 coding DNA: TGTGCCAGTAGTTCCCAGGGGGTCTATAATTCACCCCTCCACTTT.

This clonotype was seen repeatedly, ten times or more. V gene TRBV12-3 or TRBV12-4 combines with J gene TRBJ2-2; the match to TRBD2 covers 11 bases. The CDR3 has 16 residues. V lost 7 bases, J lost 5 bases, and 9 bases stayed unmatched. The CDR3 DNA sequence: TGTGCCAGCATCTACCTAGCGGGGGGCACTACCGGGGAGCTGTTTTTT. Its translation is CASIYLAGGTTGELFF.

This clonotype occurred many times. V and J are TRBV5-1 and TRBJ2-7; D assignment may be TRBD1 or TRBD2 (6 bases each). Trimming removed 0 bases from V and 4 bases from J, with 11 bases in between. The CDR3 spans 14 residues. CDR1 SGHRS and CDR2 YFSETQ come from the germline V gene. The CDR3: CASSLEGGPYEQYF. CDR3 in DNA: TGCGCCAGCAGCTTGGAGGGGGGCCCGTACGAGCAGTACTTC.